This is a list of T cell receptor beta chains from one sample in a study of OX40 agonist ivuxolimab in advanced cancers. Produced via immunoSEQ multiplex PCR; TCRdb's table is partial and in-frame only. The data contain some 63,000 clones, about 90% of them seen just once; the ten biggest clones take up about 5.1%. The sample here was CD4+ or CD8+ T cells sorted from blood, taken in a trial of the OX40 agonist ivuxolimab. These receptors originate from an adult with an advanced solid tumor such as melanoma, head and neck, liver or kidney cancer. Both conserved end residues are part of each CDR3. The D gene is left open where the match is weak. Only part of the rows carry a size: once, few, many, or a class if the clone is expanded.

TRBJ2-3	-	TRBV11-1	-	TGTGCCAGCAGCTCCCGTTCTAGCGAACTCACAGATACGCAGTATTTT	CASSSRSSELTDTQYF
TRBJ2-2	-	TRBV28	-	TGTGCCAGCAGTCTTCAGGGGATGGGCACCGGGGAGCTGTTTTTT	CASSLQGMGTGELFF
TRBJ1-1	-	TRBV30	few	TGTGCCTGGAGTGTTGTTCCGAACACTGAAGCTTTCTTT	CAWSVVPNTEAFF
TRBJ2-5	-	TRBV19	-	TGTGCCAGTAGTGGTGGGCCAGGGGGGGAGACCCAGTACTTC	CASSGGPGGETQYF
TRBJ2-6	-	TRBV7-9	-	TGTGCCAGCAGCTTAGATTACGGGGCCAACGTCCTGACTTTC	CASSLDYGANVLTF
TRBJ2-5	-	TRBV30	-	TGTGCCTGGAATCAGGGACGAGAGACCCAGTACTTC	CAWNQGRETQYF
TRBJ1-2	TRBD1	TRBV19	-	TGTGCCAGTAGTACGACAGGGGAGTCGGCCTATGGCTACACCTTC	CASSTTGESAYGYTF
TRBJ2-5	-	TRBV5-6	-	TGTGCCAGCAGCTTGAAGCGTGAGACCCAGTACTTC	CASSLKRETQYF
TRBJ2-7	-	TRBV7-2	-	TGTGCCAGCAGCTCCTCAACGAGAGTTTCCGAGCAGTACTTC	CASSSSTRVSEQYF
TRBJ1-1	-	TRBV6-5	once	TGTGCCAGCGGGATCGGACAGATCATGAACACTGAAGCTTTCTTT	CASGIGQIMNTEAFF
TRBJ1-2	TRBD1	TRBV19	-	TGTGCCAGTAGAGGACAGGGAGACTATGGCTACACCTTC	CASRGQGDYGYTF
TRBJ2-7	-	TRBV5-1	-	TGCGCCAGCAGCCTCGGTGACGGGGCAACCGTCGAGCAGTACTTC	CASSLGDGATVEQYF
TRBJ2-1	-	TRBV29-1	-	TGCAGCGTAGCGGCCGCCAATGAGCAGTTCTTC	CSVAAANEQFF
TRBJ1-5	TRBD1	TRBV19	-	TGTGCCAGTAGTCCCCTAGGGACAGGGGGCTTAGATCAGCCCCAGCATTTT	CASSPLGTGGLDQPQHF
TRBJ2-7	-	TRBV4-2	-	TGTGCCAGCAGCTTGGCCCGAGGGGCGGACTCCTACGAGCAGTACTTC	CASSLARGADSYEQYF
TRBJ1-2	-	TRBV7-2	-	TGTGCCAGCAGCTTAGCCGAGGGCGGCTACACCTTC	CASSLAEGGYTF
TRBJ2-2	TRBD2	TRBV19	few	TGTGCCAGTAGTATCGCAACATGGACTAGCGGGAGAGGAAACACCGGGGAGCTGTTTTTT	CASSIATWTSGRGNTGELFF